Listed below are T cell receptor beta chains from one sample, sequenced in a study of shared clonotypes between healthy human individuals. Here immunoSEQ multiplex PCR was the method, and the copy in TCRdb shows in-frame clones only, minus some. This sample yields approximately 500,000 clones, of which 75% to 80% are seen a single time; roughly an eighth belongs to the top ten. Sequenced input: PBMCs. These receptors originate from a woman aged 40-49 years in good health. Some clones in this sample may be carry-over from other donors' samples. Both conserved end residues are part of each CDR3. The D gene is left open where the match is weak. A clone size is listed for some rows: how often the clone was seen (once, few, many), or a class if it is expanded.

d_gene: TRBD2
abundance: NA
j_gene: TRBJ2-7
len: 15
v_gene: TRBV7-8
CDR3aa: CASSYTSGPFYEQYF
CDR3nt: TGTGCCAGCAGCTACACTAGCGGGCCTTTCTACGAGCAGTACTTC

d_gene: NA
abundance: NA
j_gene: TRBJ2-7
len: 13
v_gene: TRBV29-1
CDR3aa: CSVPGLGRGEQYF
CDR3nt: TGCAGCGTGCCGGGACTGGGACGCGGCGAGCAGTACTTC

d_gene: NA
abundance: NA
j_gene: TRBJ2-1
len: 14
v_gene: TRBV10-2
CDR3aa: CASSEGSPVNEQFF
CDR3nt: TGCGCCAGCAGTGAGGGCAGCCCCGTCAATGAGCAGTTCTTC

d_gene: NA
abundance: NA
j_gene: TRBJ2-1
len: 12
v_gene: TRBV10-3
CDR3aa: CATSQGLDEQFF
CDR3nt: TGTGCCACCAGTCAAGGCTTGGATGAGCAGTTCTTC

d_gene: NA
abundance: NA
j_gene: TRBJ1-1
len: 15
v_gene: TRBV5-4
CDR3aa: CASSLDVRSNTEAFF
CDR3nt: TGTGCCAGCAGCTTGGATGTCAGGTCGAACACTGAAGCTTTCTTT

d_gene: NA
abundance: NA
j_gene: TRBJ2-7
len: 13
v_gene: TRBV18
CDR3aa: CASSIASDYEQYF
CDR3nt: TGTGCCAGCTCAATCGCTAGCGACTACGAGCAGTACTTC

d_gene: TRBD2
abundance: NA
j_gene: TRBJ2-2
len: 15
v_gene: TRBV18
CDR3aa: CASSELAGVTGELFF
CDR3nt: TGTGCCAGCTCAGAACTAGCGGGAGTCACCGGGGAGCTGTTTTTT

d_gene: NA
abundance: NA
j_gene: TRBJ2-1
len: 15
v_gene: TRBV10-3
CDR3aa: CAIRRQGVLQNEQFF
CDR3nt: TGTGCCATCAGGCGACAAGGAGTGTTACAGAATGAGCAGTTCTTC

d_gene: NA
abundance: few
j_gene: TRBJ1-1
len: 17
v_gene: TRBV28
CDR3aa: CASSSGVLGRRDTEAFF
CDR3nt: TGTGCCAGCAGTTCTGGCGTCCTCGGTCGGAGGGACACTGAAGCTTTCTTT

d_gene: NA
abundance: few
j_gene: TRBJ2-4
len: 16
v_gene: TRBV10-3
CDR3aa: CAISEGGAGTENGQYF
CDR3nt: TGTGCCATCAGTGAGGGAGGGGCCGGGACCGAGAACGGTCAGTACTTC

d_gene: TRBD1
abundance: NA
j_gene: TRBJ2-7
len: 12
v_gene: TRBV2
CDR3aa: CASDRDSYEQYF
CDR3nt: TGTGCCAGCGACAGGGACTCCTACGAGCAGTACTTC

d_gene: NA
abundance: NA
j_gene: TRBJ2-7
len: 16
v_gene: TRBV7-8
CDR3aa: CASSLFAGVKNYEQYF
CDR3nt: TGTGCCAGCAGCTTATTCGCCGGAGTTAAGAACTACGAGCAGTACTTC

d_gene: TRBD2
abundance: NA
j_gene: TRBJ2-7
len: 15
v_gene: TRBV9
CDR3aa: CASSVGLAETYEQYF
CDR3nt: TGTGCCAGCAGCGTGGGACTAGCGGAGACCTACGAGCAGTACTTC

d_gene: TRBD2
abundance: NA
j_gene: TRBJ2-1
len: 16
v_gene: TRBV7-8
CDR3aa: CASSYYGTSTDNEQFF
CDR3nt: TGTGCCAGCAGCTACTACGGGACTAGCACAGACAATGAGCAGTTCTTC

d_gene: NA
abundance: NA
j_gene: TRBJ2-5
len: 14
v_gene: TRBV7-2
CDR3aa: CASSLVAGEETQYF
CDR3nt: TGTGCCAGCAGCTTAGTGGCAGGAGAAGAGACCCAGTACTTC

d_gene: TRBD2
abundance: NA
j_gene: TRBJ2-3
len: 16
v_gene: TRBV27
CDR3aa: CASSFRLAGGADTQYF
CDR3nt: TGTGCCAGCAGTTTTCGACTAGCGGGAGGTGCAGATACGCAGTATTTT

d_gene: TRBD2
abundance: NA
j_gene: TRBJ2-2
len: 14
v_gene: TRBV19
CDR3aa: CASNLAGDPGELFF
CDR3nt: TGTGCCAGTAATCTAGCGGGAGATCCCGGGGAGCTGTTTTTT

d_gene: TRBD2
abundance: NA
j_gene: TRBJ2-5
len: 18
v_gene: TRBV4-1
CDR3aa: CASSLGTSGAQLGETQYF
CDR3nt: TGCGCCAGCAGCCTCGGGACTAGCGGAGCCCAGCTCGGGGAGACCCAGTACTTC

d_gene: NA
abundance: NA
j_gene: TRBJ2-7
len: 16
v_gene: TRBV6-5
CDR3aa: CASSFSSWGANYEQYF
CDR3nt: TGTGCCAGCAGTTTTAGTAGTTGGGGGGCTAACTACGAGCAGTACTTC

d_gene: NA
abundance: few
j_gene: TRBJ1-1
len: 13
v_gene: TRBV4-2
CDR3aa: CASSQVLNTEAFF
CDR3nt: TGTGCCAGCAGCCAAGTTTTGAACACTGAAGCTTTCTTT

d_gene: NA
abundance: many
j_gene: TRBJ2-3
len: 16
v_gene: TRBV13
CDR3aa: CASSFMGEPLSDTQYF
CDR3nt: TGTGCCAGCAGCTTCATGGGAGAACCCCTCTCCGATACGCAGTATTTT

d_gene: NA
abundance: NA
j_gene: TRBJ1-3
len: 13
v_gene: TRBV10-3
CDR3aa: CAIRQVSGNTIYF
CDR3nt: TGTGCCATTAGACAGGTCTCTGGAAACACCATATATTTT

d_gene: NA
abundance: once
j_gene: TRBJ1-5
len: 14
v_gene: TRBV7-2
CDR3aa: CASSLGPSNQPQHF
CDR3nt: TGTGCCAGCAGCCTCGGACCCAGCAATCAGCCCCAGCATTTT

d_gene: TRBD2
abundance: NA
j_gene: TRBJ2-5
len: 16
v_gene: TRBV28
CDR3aa: CASSRGLAGAKETQYF
CDR3nt: TGTGCCAGCTCCCGAGGACTAGCGGGAGCCAAAGAGACCCAGTACTTC

d_gene: TRBD2
abundance: NA
j_gene: TRBJ2-1
len: 16
v_gene: TRBV5-1
CDR3aa: CASSSGLAPIYNEQFF
CDR3nt: TGCGCCAGCAGCTCCGGACTAGCCCCGATCTACAATGAGCAGTTCTTC

d_gene: NA
abundance: NA
j_gene: TRBJ1-2
len: 16
v_gene: TRBV5-3
CDR3aa: CARSLSFCQGSYGYTF
CDR3nt: TGTGCCAGAAGCTTGTCATTTTGTCAGGGGAGTTATGGCTACACCTTC

d_gene: TRBD1
abundance: NA
j_gene: TRBJ2-7
len: 16
v_gene: TRBV5-1
CDR3aa: CASSATPGGNGREQYF
CDR3nt: TGCGCCAGCAGCGCTACTCCAGGGGGAAACGGACGCGAGCAGTACTTC

d_gene: NA
abundance: NA
j_gene: TRBJ1-1
len: 14
v_gene: TRBV5-6
CDR3aa: CASSLAGFPTEAFF
CDR3nt: TGTGCCAGCAGCTTGGCAGGGTTCCCCACTGAAGCTTTCTTT

d_gene: NA
abundance: NA
j_gene: TRBJ2-3
len: 15
v_gene: TRBV19
CDR3aa: CASNPRRTSTDTQYF
CDR3nt: TGTGCCAGTAACCCTCGGAGGACTAGCACAGATACGCAGTATTTT

d_gene: TRBD2
abundance: NA
j_gene: TRBJ2-7
len: 15
v_gene: TRBV6-1
CDR3aa: CASSPRTSGGYEQYF
CDR3nt: TGTGCCAGCAGTCCCCGGACTAGCGGAGGGTACGAGCAGTACTTC

d_gene: NA
abundance: NA
j_gene: TRBJ2-1
len: 15
v_gene: TRBV30
CDR3aa: CAWSSAVGINNEQFF
CDR3nt: TGTGCCTGGAGCTCAGCGGTGGGCATCAACAATGAGCAGTTCTTC

d_gene: NA
abundance: NA
j_gene: TRBJ2-3
len: 13
v_gene: TRBV27
CDR3aa: CASRPHSTDTQYF
CDR3nt: TGTGCCAGCAGGCCTCATAGCACAGATACGCAGTATTTT

d_gene: NA
abundance: few
j_gene: TRBJ1-2
len: 15
v_gene: TRBV5-1
CDR3aa: CASSTNPNQGSGYTF
CDR3nt: TGCGCCAGCAGCACAAACCCAAACCAGGGCAGCGGCTACACCTTC

d_gene: TRBD2
abundance: NA
j_gene: TRBJ2-5
len: 13
v_gene: TRBV30
CDR3aa: CAWRLAGGETQYF
CDR3nt: TGTGCCTGGAGACTAGCGGGAGGAGAGACCCAGTACTTC

d_gene: NA
abundance: NA
j_gene: TRBJ2-5
len: 15
v_gene: TRBV5-8
CDR3aa: CASSLGSRQGETQYF
CDR3nt: TGTGCCAGCAGCTTGGGGTCTAGGCAGGGGGAGACCCAGTACTTC

d_gene: TRBD1
abundance: NA
j_gene: TRBJ1-6
len: 14
v_gene: TRBV27
CDR3aa: CASSADRGNSPLHF
CDR3nt: TGTGCCAGCAGTGCTGACAGGGGGAATTCACCCCTCCACTTT

d_gene: NA
abundance: NA
j_gene: TRBJ1-1
len: 12
v_gene: TRBV18
CDR3aa: CASSQANTEAFF
CDR3nt: TGTGCCAGCTCACAGGCGAACACTGAAGCTTTCTTT

d_gene: NA
abundance: NA
j_gene: TRBJ2-7
len: 12
v_gene: TRBV28
CDR3aa: CASAIGGYEQYF
CDR3nt: TGTGCCAGCGCGATAGGAGGCTACGAGCAGTACTTC

d_gene: TRBD2
abundance: NA
j_gene: TRBJ2-1
len: 17
v_gene: TRBV5-8
CDR3aa: CASSLDGAGGSYNEQFF
CDR3nt: TGTGCCAGCAGCTTGGACGGAGCGGGAGGATCCTACAATGAGCAGTTCTTC

d_gene: NA
abundance: NA
j_gene: TRBJ2-7
len: 17
v_gene: TRBV28
CDR3aa: CASSLLSRGRGGYEQYF
CDR3nt: TGTGCCAGCAGTTTATTATCCCGGGGCAGGGGAGGCTACGAGCAGTACTTC

d_gene: TRBD1
abundance: NA
j_gene: TRBJ1-2
len: 16
v_gene: TRBV7-9
CDR3aa: CASSLNPTGGKDGYTF
CDR3nt: TGTGCCAGCAGCTTAAACCCGACAGGGGGGAAAGATGGCTACACCTTC

d_gene: NA
abundance: NA
j_gene: TRBJ1-6
len: 13
v_gene: TRBV18
CDR3aa: CASSPQGNSPLHF
CDR3nt: TGTGCCAGCTCACCACAGGGGAACTCACCCCTCCACTTT

d_gene: NA
abundance: NA
j_gene: TRBJ2-2
len: 15
v_gene: TRBV7-9
CDR3aa: CASSLEGWDTGELFF
CDR3nt: TGTGCCAGCAGCTTGGAGGGATGGGACACCGGGGAGCTGTTTTTT

d_gene: NA
abundance: NA
j_gene: TRBJ1-1
len: 13
v_gene: TRBV10-3
CDR3aa: CAISDGMNTEAFF
CDR3nt: TGTGCCATCAGTGACGGAATGAACACTGAAGCTTTCTTT

d_gene: TRBD1
abundance: NA
j_gene: TRBJ1-4
len: 15
v_gene: TRBV10-2
CDR3aa: CASSESTGGNEKLFF
CDR3nt: TGCGCCAGCAGTGAAAGTACAGGGGGCAATGAAAAACTGTTTTTT

d_gene: NA
abundance: once
j_gene: TRBJ1-5
len: 12
v_gene: TRBV28
CDR3aa: CASSLAGQPQHF
CDR3nt: TGTGCCAGCAGTTTAGCCGGTCAGCCCCAGCATTTT

d_gene: NA
abundance: NA
j_gene: TRBJ2-1
len: 12
v_gene: TRBV7-3
CDR3aa: CASSLNGVEQFF
CDR3nt: TGTGCCAGCAGCTTAAATGGTGTTGAGCAGTTCTTC

d_gene: TRBD1
abundance: NA
j_gene: TRBJ2-5
len: 15
v_gene: TRBV9
CDR3aa: CASSVGQGEAETQYF
CDR3nt: TGTGCCAGCAGCGTTGGACAGGGTGAGGCAGAGACCCAGTACTTC

d_gene: TRBD1
abundance: NA
j_gene: TRBJ1-1
len: 15
v_gene: TRBV2
CDR3aa: CASSDLGTANTEAFF
CDR3nt: TGTGCCAGCAGTGATTTGGGGACAGCGAACACTGAAGCTTTCTTT

d_gene: TRBD2
abundance: NA
j_gene: TRBJ2-1
len: 14
v_gene: TRBV5-4
CDR3aa: CASRWIGRGNEQFF
CDR3nt: TGTGCCAGCCGATGGATCGGGAGGGGTAATGAGCAGTTCTTC

d_gene: NA
abundance: NA
j_gene: TRBJ2-5
len: 16
v_gene: TRBV11-3
CDR3aa: CASSHGVRGAQETQYF
CDR3nt: TGTGCCAGCAGCCACGGTGTCAGGGGGGCTCAAGAGACCCAGTACTTC

d_gene: TRBD1
abundance: once
j_gene: TRBJ1-3
len: 16
v_gene: TRBV28
CDR3aa: CASRPLGTGGGNTIYF
CDR3nt: TGTGCCAGCAGGCCCCTCGGGACAGGGGGGGGAAACACCATATATTTT

d_gene: TRBD1
abundance: NA
j_gene: TRBJ2-3
len: 17
v_gene: TRBV4-1
CDR3aa: CASSFWAGTGNTDTQYF
CDR3nt: TGCGCCAGCAGCTTCTGGGCCGGGACAGGGAACACAGATACGCAGTATTTT